Described below is a single TCR beta chain sequence and its context. Its matching antigen is unknown. The sample belongs to a study of human T cells and chemical hapten exposure. General study findings and limits: Versus controls, significantly more large CDR3 similarity clusters arose from expanded TCRs. Following DPC sensitization, TCRs present above 1 in 1000 frequency showed no change. Patch test score tracked positively with PT1 expanded TCR counts.

Time point indicated: patch test 1, 2 weeks after DPC sensitization. Treatment reported: therapeutic diphenylcyclopropenone sensitization with weekly scalp DPC. V was shortened by 6 bases and J by 4 bases, with 15 bases between the two germline ends. The CDR3 is made up of 13 amino acids. Germline V gene sequence: CDR1 SQVTM, CDR2 ANQGSEA. In the original workflow: Sample-level TCR yields exhibited a median of approximately 89,000, with a range of about 20,000 to 750,000. TCRdb processed the RACE reads anew with MiXCR; each CDR3 protein has one entry. For this entry, the V and J calls and clone size follow TCRdb and not the study's own pipeline. The sample holds 180,000 or so distinct CDR3 sequences, roughly 15% seen once.

The clonotype comes from a woman aged 30 to 39 with alopecia areata. Some clones in this sample may be carry-over from other donors' samples. V is TRBV29-1 and J is TRBJ1-1; D unresolved. The sequencing used whole blood, collected in connection with sensitization to the hapten diphenylcyclopropenone (DPC). The CDR3 here is CSVAGLFFTEAFF. CDR3 nucleotides: TGCAGCGTCGCGGGCCTATTTTTCACTGAAGCTTTCTTT.